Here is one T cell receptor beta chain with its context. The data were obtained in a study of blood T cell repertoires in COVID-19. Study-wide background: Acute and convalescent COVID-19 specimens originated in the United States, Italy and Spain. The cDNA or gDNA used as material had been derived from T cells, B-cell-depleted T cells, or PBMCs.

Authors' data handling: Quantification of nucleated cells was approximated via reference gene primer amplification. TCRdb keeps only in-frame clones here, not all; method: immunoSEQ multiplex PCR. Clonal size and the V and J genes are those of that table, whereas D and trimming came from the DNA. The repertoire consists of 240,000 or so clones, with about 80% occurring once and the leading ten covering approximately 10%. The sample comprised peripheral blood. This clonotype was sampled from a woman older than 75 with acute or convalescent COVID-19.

CDR3 residues: CASRPGTHYNEQFF. DNA of the CDR3: TGTGCCAGTAGACCTGGGACACACTACAATGAGCAGTTCTTC. The V and J genes are TRBV19 and TRBJ2-1; D may be TRBD1 (6 bases). The CDR3 extends over 14 amino acids. Germline V gives CDR1 LNHDA, CDR2 SQIVND (reference sequence). The ends were cut back, 6 bases at V and 3 bases at J, with 12 bases in the middle.